The sequence of this T cell receptor (beta chain) was determined in a study of T cell responses to AZD1222 COVID-19 vaccine. For the study at large: Pooled samples include second doses given at about 4 or 12 weeks. Notes on the study in general: Baseline serology detected seropositivity in only six AZD1222 recipients. Samples come after the peak T cell response, not at day 14. Donor demographics were predominantly white British with a female majority; clonal diversity may be underestimated.

The CDR3 has 12 residues. The germline V gene encodes CDR1 LNHDA and CDR2 SQIVND (reference sequence). V was shortened by 5 bases and J by 7 bases, with 8 bases between the two germline ends. Sequencing was performed with immunoSEQ multiplex PCR; in TCRdb, only in-frame clones are kept and a portion is missing. In the table there are fewer than 85,000 clones, 85% to 90% of which are singletons. In the case of this clone: Its antigen is still unknown.

Sequences were derived from peripheral blood, sampled on day 0 of AZD1222 vaccination. The origin of this receptor is an adult in good health. The chain links TRBV19 to TRBJ2-2; D call uncertain. The CDR3 DNA reads TGTGCCAGTAGTCCACAGAACGGGGAGCTGTTTTTT. Its translation is CASSPQNGELFF.